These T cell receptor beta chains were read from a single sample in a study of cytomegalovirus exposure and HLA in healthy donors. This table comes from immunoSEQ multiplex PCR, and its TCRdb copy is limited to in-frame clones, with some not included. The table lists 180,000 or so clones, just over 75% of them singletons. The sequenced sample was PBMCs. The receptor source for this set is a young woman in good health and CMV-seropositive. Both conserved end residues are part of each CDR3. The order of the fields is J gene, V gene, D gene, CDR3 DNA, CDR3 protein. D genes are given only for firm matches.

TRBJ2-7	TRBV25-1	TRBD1	TGTGCCAGCAGGGACAGGGGCCTCGTAAGGGACGAGCAGTACTTC	CASRDRGLVRDEQYF
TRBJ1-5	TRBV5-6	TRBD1	TGTGCCAGCAGCTTTGGGAGACAGGGGCGTCAGCCCCAGCATTTT	CASSFGRQGRQPQHF
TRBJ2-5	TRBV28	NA	TGTGCCAGCAGCCCACTAGCATTTGAAGAGACCCAGTACTTC	CASSPLAFEETQYF
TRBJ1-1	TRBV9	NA	TGTGCCAGCAGCCTCGGGGGGGCAGGAAGCTTCGAAGCTTTCTTT	CASSLGGAGSFEAFF
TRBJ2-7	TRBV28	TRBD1	TGTGCCAGCTTAGTCCACAGGGGTCCATCCTACGAGCAGTACTTC	CASLVHRGPSYEQYF
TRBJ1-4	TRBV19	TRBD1	TGTGCCAGTAGCTTAACAGGGGGTGCGACTAATGAAAAACTGTTTTTT	CASSLTGGATNEKLFF
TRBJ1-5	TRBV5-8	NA	TGTGCCAGCAGCTCCGGGGTCTATAGCAATCAGCCCCAGCATTTT	CASSSGVYSNQPQHF
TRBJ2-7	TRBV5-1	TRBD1	TGCGCCAGCAGCTTACAGGGGGTCGGGGTCTTCCCCTACGAGCAGTACTTC	CASSLQGVGVFPYEQYF
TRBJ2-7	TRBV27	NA	TGTGCCAGCAGTTTAATCGGGTTCAGGAGCCGGACAGTCTCCCCTCCGTACGAGCAGTACTTC	CASSLIGFRSRTVSPPYEQYF
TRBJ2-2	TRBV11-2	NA	TGTGCCAGCGACCAGGGGCTTAAGAACACCGGGGAGCTGTTTTTT	CASDQGLKNTGELFF
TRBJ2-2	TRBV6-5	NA	TGTGCCAGCCAACGCAGGGAAAACACCGGGGAGCTGTTTTTT	CASQRRENTGELFF